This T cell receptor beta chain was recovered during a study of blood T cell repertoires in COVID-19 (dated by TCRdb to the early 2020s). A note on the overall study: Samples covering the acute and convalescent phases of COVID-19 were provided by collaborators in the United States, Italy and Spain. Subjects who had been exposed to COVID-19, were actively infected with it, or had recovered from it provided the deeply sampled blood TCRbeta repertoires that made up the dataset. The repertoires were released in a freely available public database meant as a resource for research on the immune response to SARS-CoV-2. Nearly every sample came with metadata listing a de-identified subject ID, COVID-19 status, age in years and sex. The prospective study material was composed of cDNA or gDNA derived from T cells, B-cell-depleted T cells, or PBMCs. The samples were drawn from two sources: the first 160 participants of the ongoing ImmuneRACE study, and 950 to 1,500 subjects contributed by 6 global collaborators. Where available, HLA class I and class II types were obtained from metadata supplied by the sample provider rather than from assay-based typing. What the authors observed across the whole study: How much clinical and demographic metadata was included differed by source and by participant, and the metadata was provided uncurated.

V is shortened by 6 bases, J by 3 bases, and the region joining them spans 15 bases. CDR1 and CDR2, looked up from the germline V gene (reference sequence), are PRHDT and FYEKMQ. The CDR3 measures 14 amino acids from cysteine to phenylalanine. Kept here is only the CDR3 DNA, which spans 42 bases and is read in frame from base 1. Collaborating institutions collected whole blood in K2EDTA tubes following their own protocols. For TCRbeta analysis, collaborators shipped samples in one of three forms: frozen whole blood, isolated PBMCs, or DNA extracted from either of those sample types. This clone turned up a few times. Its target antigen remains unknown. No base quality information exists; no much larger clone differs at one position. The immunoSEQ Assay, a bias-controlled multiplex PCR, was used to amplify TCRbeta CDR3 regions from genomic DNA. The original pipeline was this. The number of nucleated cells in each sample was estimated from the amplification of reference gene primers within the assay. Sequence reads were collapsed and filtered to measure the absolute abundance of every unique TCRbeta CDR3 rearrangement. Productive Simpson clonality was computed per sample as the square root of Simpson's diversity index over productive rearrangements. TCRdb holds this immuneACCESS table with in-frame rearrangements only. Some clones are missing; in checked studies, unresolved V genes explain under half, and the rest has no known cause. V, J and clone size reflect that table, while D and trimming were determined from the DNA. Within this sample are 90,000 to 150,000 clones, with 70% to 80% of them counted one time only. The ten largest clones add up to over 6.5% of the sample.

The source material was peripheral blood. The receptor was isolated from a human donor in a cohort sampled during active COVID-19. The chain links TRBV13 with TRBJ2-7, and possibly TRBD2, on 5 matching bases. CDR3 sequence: CASSIGVTDYEQYF. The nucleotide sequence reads TGTGCCAGCAGTATCGGGGTAACTGACTACGAGCAGTACTTC. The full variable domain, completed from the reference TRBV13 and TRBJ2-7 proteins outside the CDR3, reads AAGVIQSPRHLIKEKRETATLKCYPIPRHDTVYWYQQGPGQDPQFLISFYEKMQSDKGSIPDRFSAQQFSDYHSELNMSSLELGDSALYFCASSIGVTDYEQYFGPGTRLTVT.